The clone carrying this TCR beta chain came up a few times. This sample stems from a study of T cell responses to AZD1222 COVID-19 vaccine. The method was immunoSEQ multiplex PCR; TCRdb's version includes in-frame clones alone and lacks a portion of them. The repertoire has around 170,000 clones, just over 85% of them found once; the top ten carry around a tenth. The germline V gene has CDR1 GTSNPN and CDR2 SVGIG (reference sequence). With V trimmed by 1 base and J by 8 bases, 5 bases remained unmatched. The CDR3 consists of 13 residues. The sequence came from an adult who received the AZD1222 COVID-19 vaccine. This chain uses TRBV30 with TRBJ1-2; 9 bases map to TRBD1. The starting material was peripheral blood, obtained 28 days after the second AZD1222 dose. The CDR3 DNA follows: TGTGCCTGGAGTGCACAGGGGGCGGGCGGCTACACCTTC. Protein sequence: CAWSAQGAGGYTF.